A selection of T cell receptor beta chains follows, all from one sample in a study of T cell repertoires in cytomegalovirus infection. TCRdb redid the calling of the reads with MiXCR, one entry per CDR3 protein. This sample has fewer than 550,000 distinct CDR3 sequences, with approximately 10% found just once. Sample: PBMCs. The receptors were gathered from a human donor in good health (CMV status not recorded). Some clones in this sample may be carry-over from other donors' samples. Both conserved end residues are part of each CDR3. The order of the fields is J gene, clone size, CDR3 length, V gene, D gene, CDR3 protein, CDR3 DNA. A D gene is named only where the DNA matches it firmly. A clone size is listed for some rows: how often the clone was seen (once, few, many), or a class if it is expanded.

TRBJ1-2 | - | 15 | TRBV6-6 | TRBD1 | CASSPRGQGGDGYIF | TGTGCCAGCAGTCCGAGGGGGCAGGGGGGAGATGGCTACATCTTC
TRBJ2-3 | many | 14 | TRBV7-2 | TRBD2 | CASSPEAGPYTQYF | TGTGCCAGCAGCCCCGAAGCGGGACCCTATACGCAGTATTTT
TRBJ1-6 | many | 15 | TRBV2 | - | CASSEESTQRSPLHF | TGTGCCAGCAGTGAAGAGTCAACCCAGCGTTCACCCCTCCACTTT
TRBJ2-3 | many | 15 | TRBV7-9 | - | CASSLESAATDTQYF | TGTGCCAGCAGCTTAGAGTCTGCTGCGACAGATACGCAGTATTTT
TRBJ2-1 | many | 14 | TRBV7-2 | - | CASSLRREYNEQFF | TGTGCCAGCAGCTTACGAAGGGAATACAATGAGCAGTTCTTC
TRBJ2-7 | many | 18 | TRBV12-3/TRBV12-4 | - | CASSHHYPPLLLAYEQYF | TGTGCCAGCAGTCACCACTACCCGCCTCTTTTACTGGCTTACGAGCAGTACTTC
TRBJ2-7 | many | 14 | TRBV4-2 | TRBD1 | CASSQGTGMDEQYF | TGTGCCAGCAGCCAGGGGACAGGGATGGACGAGCAGTACTTC
TRBJ1-5 | few | 13 | TRBV29-1 | - | CSATENSNQPQHF | TGCAGCGCCACAGAGAATAGCAATCAGCCCCAGCATTTT
TRBJ1-6 | - | 14 | TRBV20-1 | - | CSASVGPRASPLHF | TGCAGTGCGAGTGTAGGGCCCCGGGCCTCACCCCTCCACTTT
TRBJ2-1 | many | 17 | TRBV7-2 | - | CASSSYPEVSSYNEQFF | TGTGCCAGCAGCTCCTACCCGGAGGTGAGCTCCTACAATGAGCAGTTCTTC
TRBJ1-4 | many | 15 | TRBV27 | - | CASSSELATNEKLFF | TGTGCCAGCAGTTCCGAACTAGCAACTAATGAAAAACTGTTTTTT
TRBJ2-2 | few | 13 | TRBV6-5 | TRBD1 | CASSTGDPGELFF | TGTGCCAGCAGTACAGGGGACCCCGGGGAGCTGTTTTTT
TRBJ2-3 | - | 13 | TRBV20-1 | TRBD1 | CSAPQTGDATQYF | TGCAGTGCCCCGCAGACAGGGGATGCTACGCAGTATTTT
TRBJ2-7 | many | 15 | TRBV27 | TRBD1 | CASSSYGTGSYEQYF | TGTGCCAGCAGTTCATACGGGACAGGGTCCTACGAGCAGTACTTC
TRBJ1-6 | - | 13 | TRBV29-1 | - | CSVGDTGGSPLHF | TGCAGCGTTGGAGATACGGGGGGTTCACCCCTCCACTTT
TRBJ1-5 | few | 13 | TRBV12-3/TRBV12-4 | - | CASSGNSNQPQHF | TGTGCCAGCTCAGGGAATAGCAATCAGCCCCAGCATTTT
TRBJ2-6 | many | 16 | TRBV19 | TRBD1 | CASSIQGARGANVLTF | TGTGCCAGTAGTATTCAGGGGGCGCGAGGGGCCAACGTCCTGACTTTC
TRBJ2-3 | many | 15 | TRBV28 | - | CASSFQGRGTDTQYF | TGTGCCAGCAGTTTCCAGGGCCGGGGCACAGATACGCAGTATTTT
TRBJ2-3 | - | 15 | TRBV28 | TRBD2 | CASSPGTSGSYTQYF | TGTGCCAGCAGCCCAGGGACTAGCGGGAGTTATACGCAGTATTTT
TRBJ1-1 | - | 14 | TRBV27 | TRBD1 | CATRGGRLNTEAFF | TGTGCCACCAGGGGGGGGCGGCTGAACACTGAAGCTTTCTTT
TRBJ1-5 | - | 19 | TRBV6-6 | TRBD1 | CASSYDRDRGSFSNQPQHF | TGTGCCAGCAGTTACGACCGGGACAGGGGTTCATTTAGCAATCAGCCCCAGCATTTT
TRBJ2-7 | - | 16 | TRBV20-1 | TRBD2 | CSASGLAGVPGYEQYF | TGCAGTGCTTCCGGACTAGCGGGGGTCCCGGGCTACGAGCAGTACTTC
TRBJ2-7 | - | 16 | TRBV18 | TRBD2 | CASSPLTSGTTPEQYF | TGTGCCAGCTCACCACTTACTAGCGGGACGACACCCGAGCAGTACTTC
TRBJ2-1 | - | 13 | TRBV28 | - | CASSLLAAGEQFF | TGTGCCAGCAGCCTACTAGCTGCGGGTGAGCAGTTCTTC
TRBJ2-1 | many | 13 | TRBV25-1 | TRBD1 | CASRVTGGREQFF | TGTGCCAGCAGGGTGACAGGGGGCCGTGAGCAGTTCTTC
TRBJ1-5 | many | 13 | TRBV7-6 | - | CASSAGYGQPQHF | TGTGCCAGCAGCGCAGGGTATGGACAGCCCCAGCATTTT
TRBJ2-3 | many | 15 | TRBV5-4 | TRBD1 | CASSPGDRGTDTQYF | TGTGCCAGCAGCCCCGGGGACAGGGGGACAGATACGCAGTATTTT
TRBJ1-2 | few | 12 | TRBV9 | - | CASSVGGRSYTF | TGTGCCAGCAGCGTAGGTGGGAGAAGCTACACCTTC
TRBJ2-7 | once | 14 | TRBV12-3/TRBV12-4 | - | CASSSVSGAYDQYF | TGTGCCAGCAGTTCGGTTTCTGGAGCCTACGATCAGTACTTC
TRBJ2-1 | many | 16 | TRBV4-2 | TRBD1 | CASSHDRDRENNEQFF | TGTGCCAGCAGCCACGACCGGGACAGGGAAAACAATGAGCAGTTCTTC
TRBJ2-1 | many | 18 | TRBV6-2/TRBV6-3 | TRBD2 | CASSYEASGGPSYNEQFF | TGTGCCAGCAGTTACGAGGCTAGCGGGGGTCCCTCCTACAATGAGCAGTTCTTC
TRBJ1-5 | many | 15 | TRBV19 | TRBD1 | CASKRDRSSNQPQHF | TGTGCCAGTAAAAGGGACAGATCCAGCAATCAGCCCCAGCATTTT
TRBJ2-1 | many | 15 | TRBV10-3 | TRBD1 | CAIGLQGGLYNEQFF | TGTGCCATCGGCCTACAGGGGGGCTTATACAATGAGCAGTTCTTC
TRBJ2-7 | many | 18 | TRBV27 | TRBD2 | CASSPILAGALQAYEQYF | TGTGCCAGCAGTCCGATCCTAGCGGGGGCTCTCCAAGCCTACGAGCAGTACTTC
TRBJ2-4 | many | 14 | TRBV29-1 | - | CSVELARLEGVQYF | TGCAGCGTTGAATTGGCTAGACTTGAGGGGGTTCAGTACTTC
TRBJ2-1 | many | 14 | TRBV6-1 | - | CASSDVKGRNEQFF | TGTGCCAGCAGTGATGTGAAAGGTCGAAATGAGCAGTTCTTC
TRBJ2-2 | many | 14 | TRBV7-3 | - | CASRDGANTGELFF | TGTGCCAGCAGAGATGGGGCGAACACCGGGGAGCTGTTTTTT
TRBJ2-3 | many | 16 | TRBV7-8 | - | CASSLGRGRATDTQYF | TGTGCCAGCAGCTTGGGTCGCGGCAGAGCCACAGATACGCAGTATTTT
TRBJ2-1 | - | 16 | TRBV12-3/TRBV12-4 | - | CASSLAPGAVGNEQFF | TGTGCCAGCAGTTTAGCGCCAGGGGCGGTCGGCAATGAGCAGTTCTTC
TRBJ1-1 | - | 12 | TRBV30 | - | CAWTLGGTEAFF | TGTGCCTGGACCCTCGGGGGCACTGAAGCTTTCTTT